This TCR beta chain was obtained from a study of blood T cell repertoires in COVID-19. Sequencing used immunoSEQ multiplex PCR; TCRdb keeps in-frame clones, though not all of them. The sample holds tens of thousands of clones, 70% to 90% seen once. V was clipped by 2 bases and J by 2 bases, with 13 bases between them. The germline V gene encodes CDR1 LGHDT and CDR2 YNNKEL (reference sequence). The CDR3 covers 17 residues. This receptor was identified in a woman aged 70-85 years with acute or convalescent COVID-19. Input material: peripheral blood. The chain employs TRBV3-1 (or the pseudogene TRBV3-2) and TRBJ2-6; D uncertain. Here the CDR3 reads CASSQSRPLAGANVLTF. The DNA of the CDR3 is TGTGCCAGCAGCCAATCTCGTCCTCTCGCTGGGGCCAACGTCCTGACTTTC.